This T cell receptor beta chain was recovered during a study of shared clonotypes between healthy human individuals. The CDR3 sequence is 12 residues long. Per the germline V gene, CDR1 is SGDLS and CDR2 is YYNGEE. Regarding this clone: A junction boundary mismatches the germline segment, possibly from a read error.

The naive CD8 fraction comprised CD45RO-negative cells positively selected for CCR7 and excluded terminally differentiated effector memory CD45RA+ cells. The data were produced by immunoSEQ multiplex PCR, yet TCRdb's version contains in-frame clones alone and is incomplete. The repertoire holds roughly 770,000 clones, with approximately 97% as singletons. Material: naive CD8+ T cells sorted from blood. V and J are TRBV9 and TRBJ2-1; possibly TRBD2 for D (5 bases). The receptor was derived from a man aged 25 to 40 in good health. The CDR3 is CASSVASNEQFF. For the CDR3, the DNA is TGTGCCAGCAGTGTAGCGAGCAATGAGCAGTTCTTC.